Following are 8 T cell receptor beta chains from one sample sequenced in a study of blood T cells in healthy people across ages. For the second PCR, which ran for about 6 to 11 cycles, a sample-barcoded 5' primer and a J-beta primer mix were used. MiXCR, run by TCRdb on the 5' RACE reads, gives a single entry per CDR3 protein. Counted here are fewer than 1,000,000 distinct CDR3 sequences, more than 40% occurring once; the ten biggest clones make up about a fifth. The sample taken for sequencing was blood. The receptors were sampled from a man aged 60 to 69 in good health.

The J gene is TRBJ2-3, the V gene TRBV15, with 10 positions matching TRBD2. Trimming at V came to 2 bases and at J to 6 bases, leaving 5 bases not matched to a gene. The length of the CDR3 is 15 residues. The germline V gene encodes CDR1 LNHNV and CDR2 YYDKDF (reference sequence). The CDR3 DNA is TGTGCCACCAGCAGAAGCGGGGGGGCCTCCGATACGCAGTATTTT. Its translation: CATSRSGGASDTQYF. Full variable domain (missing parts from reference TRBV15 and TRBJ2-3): DAMVIQNPRYQVTQFGKPVTLSCSQTLNHNVMYWYQQKSSQAPKLLFHYYDKDFNNEADTPDNFQSRRPNTSFCFLDIRSPGLGDTAMYLCATSRSGGASDTQYFGPGTRLTVL.

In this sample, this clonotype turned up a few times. CDR3 sequence reads: CASTSFPGYGYTF. The CDR3 bases are TGTGCCAGCACCTCCTTTCCAGGGTATGGCTACACCTTC. This sequence joins TRBV12-3 or TRBV12-4 and TRBJ1-2, with D possibly TRBD1 on 5 matching bases. The CDR3 contains 13 residues. V was shortened by 7 bases and J by 5 bases, with 14 bases between the two germline ends.

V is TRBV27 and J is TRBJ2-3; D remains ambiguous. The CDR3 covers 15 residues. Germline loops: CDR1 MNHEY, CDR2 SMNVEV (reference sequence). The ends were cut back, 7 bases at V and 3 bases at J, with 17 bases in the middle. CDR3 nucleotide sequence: TGTGCCAGCACCCGCGCTGGATTACTTACAGATACGCAGTATTTT. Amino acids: CASTRAGLLTDTQYF.

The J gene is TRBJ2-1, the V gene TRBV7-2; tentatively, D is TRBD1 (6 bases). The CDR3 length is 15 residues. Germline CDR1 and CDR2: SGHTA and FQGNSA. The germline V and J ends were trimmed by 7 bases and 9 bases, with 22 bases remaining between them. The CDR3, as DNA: TGTGCCAGCAAGACGGGTTCGACGACAGGCGGTGAGCAGTTCTTC. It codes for CASKTGSTTGGEQFF.

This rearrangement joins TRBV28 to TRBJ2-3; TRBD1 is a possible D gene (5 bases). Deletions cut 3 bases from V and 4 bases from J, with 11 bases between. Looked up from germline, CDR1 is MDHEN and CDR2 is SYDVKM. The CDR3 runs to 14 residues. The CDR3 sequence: CASSFQWGADTQYF. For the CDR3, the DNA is TGTGCCAGCAGTTTCCAATGGGGCGCAGATACGCAGTATTTT.

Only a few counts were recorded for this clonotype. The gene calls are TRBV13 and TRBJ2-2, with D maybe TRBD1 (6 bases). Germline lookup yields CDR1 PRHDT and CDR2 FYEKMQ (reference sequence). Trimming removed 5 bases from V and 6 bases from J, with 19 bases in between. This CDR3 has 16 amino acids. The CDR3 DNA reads TGTGCCAGCAGCGTACAGGGTATGGTTGGTGCCGGGGAGCTGTTTTTT. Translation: CASSVQGMVGAGELFF.

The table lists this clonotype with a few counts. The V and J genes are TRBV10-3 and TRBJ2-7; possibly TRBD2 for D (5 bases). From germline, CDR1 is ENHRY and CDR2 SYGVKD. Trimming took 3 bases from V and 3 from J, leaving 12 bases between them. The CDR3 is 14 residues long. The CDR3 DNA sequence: TGTGCCATCAGTGATCCGGGGTTGGGCTACGAGCAGTACTTC. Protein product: CAISDPGLGYEQYF.

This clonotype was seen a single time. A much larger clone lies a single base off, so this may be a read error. CDR3 nucleotides: TGCAGCGCGTTTGGTAGCGGGGGAGCAGATACGCAGTATTTT. It translates to CSAFGSGGADTQYF. The chain is built from TRBV20-1 and TRBJ2-3; the match to TRBD2 covers 9 bases. Germline CDR1 DFQATT, CDR2 SNEGSKA (reference sequence). The CDR3 is 14 residues long.